This T cell receptor (beta chain) was captured in a study of T-cell reconstitution after alpha-beta-depleted transplantation in children. Unique molecular identifiers were incorporated during preparation of the TCRbeta library. TCRdb independently ran MiXCR on the PCR reads; one entry per CDR3 protein. Of around 340,000 distinct CDR3 sequences in the sample, more than 10% were seen once. This CDR3 has 11 residues. V was shortened by 5 bases and J by 10 bases, with 12 bases between the two germline ends. The germline CDR1 and CDR2 sequences are DFQATT and SNEGSKA (reference sequence). This clonotype has more than one count but fewer than ten.

This chain uses TRBV20-1 with TRBJ2-4, with D uncertain. This specimen was PBMCs, taken from the stem cell graft. This clonotype originated in a human donor who donated a stem cell graft to a child with Fanconi anemia. The CDR3 sequence: CSAPIIGIQYF. CDR3 bases: TGCAGTGCTCCGATCATTGGGATTCAGTACTTC.